The clone carrying this TCR beta chain was seen many times. Both iRepertoire HTBI primers and Arm-PCR of CDR3 regions were used to build the TCR beta libraries. In TCRdb, the multiplex PCR reads were re-called with MiXCR into one record per CDR3 protein. The sample comprises some 500,000 distinct CDR3 sequences, about 16% of which are singletons, and around a quarter rests with the top ten. This sample was included in a study of regulatory T cells in long-lasting Graves disease. Deletions cut 5 bases from V and 6 bases from J, with 14 bases between. The CDR3 extends over 14 amino acids. The germline V gene encodes CDR1 MNHEY and CDR2 SMNVEV (reference sequence). Time point in this sample: newly diagnosed GD, antithyroid drugs for less than 3 months. The TCR library used RNA extracted from PBMCs. The sample was also reused in another study, on T cells in Graves' hyperthyroidism and ophthalmopathy.

The chain joins TRBV27 to TRBJ2-1, with D perhaps TRBD2 (5 bases). The sequenced sample was peripheral blood mononuclear cells (PBMCs), obtained at new diagnosis, from a patient treated with antithyroid drugs. This clonotype originated in a woman aged 35-65 years with Graves disease. The CDR3 protein is CASSPGVGRNEQFF. Written as DNA, the CDR3 is TGTGCCAGCAGTCCCGGGGTGGGCCGCAATGAGCAGTTCTTC.